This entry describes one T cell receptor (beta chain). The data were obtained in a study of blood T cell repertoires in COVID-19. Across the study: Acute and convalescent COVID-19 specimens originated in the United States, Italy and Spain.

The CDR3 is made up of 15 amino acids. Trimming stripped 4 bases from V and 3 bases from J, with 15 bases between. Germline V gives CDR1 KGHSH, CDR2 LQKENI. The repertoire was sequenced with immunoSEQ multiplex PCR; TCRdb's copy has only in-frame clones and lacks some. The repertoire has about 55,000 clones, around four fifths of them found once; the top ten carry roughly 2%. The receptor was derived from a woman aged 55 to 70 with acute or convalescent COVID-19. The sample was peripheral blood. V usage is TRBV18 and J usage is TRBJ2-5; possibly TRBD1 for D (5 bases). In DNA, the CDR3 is TGTGCCAGCTCACTCCCGACCGGCAGGGAAGAGACCCAGTACTTC. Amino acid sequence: CASSLPTGREETQYF.